The source of this T cell receptor beta chain is a study of T cells after yellow fever vaccination (dated by TCRdb to between 2018 and 2021). Context from the whole study: The SMART-Seq v4 Ultra Low Input RNA kit was used to prepare libraries from fractions with low cell numbers. To follow T-cell clones before and after primary and booster YFV17D yellow fever vaccination, bulk TCR alpha and beta repertoires were sequenced over time. Blood was drawn at multiple timepoints before and after primary and secondary immunization, with bulk PBMC replicates and cell subsets isolated. Two healthy male donors, one aged 18 to 30 and one aged 30 to 40 years, made up the cohort.

In the paper's terms, the treatment or condition label means: live attenuated yellow fever vaccine strain. At every blood-draw timepoint, two biological replicates of bulk PBMCs were collected. PBMCs were isolated from peripheral blood using a standard Ficoll-Paque protocol. RNA was extracted with TriZol from bulk PBMCs, CD4 and CD8 fractions, and dextramer-positive and dextramer-negative fractions. Here is what the overall study found, with its caveats: A small share of clonotypes occurred in both CD4 and CD8 compartments, likely arising from convergent recombination. Only a couple of donors were included in the study, so the extent to which the findings can be generalized is limited. Most clones expanded after primary vaccination were re-detected after the booster (about 96% of CD4 and around 86% of CD8), suggesting broad memory maintenance. FACS-sorted repertoires could contain abundant contaminating clonotypes from the bulk population, so computational filtering was required. Compared with the primary T-cell response, the secondary T-cell response was faster but weaker, reaching its peak on day 5 rather than on day 15.

From the germline V gene, CDR1 is SQVTM and CDR2 is ANQGSEA. The CDR3 sequence holds 14 residues, the cysteine and phenylalanine included. Only the CDR3 DNA is retained, 42 bases long and in frame from the first base. Synthesis of TCR cDNA relied on 5'RACE template switching, a step that introduced a universal primer site along with unique molecular identifiers. Priming for cDNA synthesis came from both the TCR alpha and TCR beta constant segments. Library amplification involved two PCR steps, and the second step added sample barcodes and sequencing adapters. Sequencing of libraries was done on Illumina HiSeq 2500 (2x100 bp) or NovaSeq (2x150 bp). For the original study's pipeline: MIGEC was used to demultiplex reads and collapse the reads into UMI consensus sequences, and MiXCR was used for V(D)J alignment. Using edgeR on replicate PBMC samples, clonotypes were called vaccine-responding if FDR was below 0.01 and the log2 fold change was above 5 up to day 15. Each bulk clonotype received a CD4 or CD8 identity based on whether the sequenced CD4 or CD8 repertoire contained that clonotype at higher abundance. TCRdb took the public reads, trimmed them with fastp at Q25, ran MiXCR for clone calling and kept in-frame beta chains. Every entry covers one CDR3 protein and lists the most common genes and DNA from its rows. TCRdb, rather than the study authors, made the V and J calls. For this sample there are hundreds of thousands of distinct CDR3 sequences; about 14% appear just once. The top ten clonotypes cover over 12% of the sample.

With regard to this clonotype: The antigen this receptor binds is unknown. A much larger clonotype is one base distant, so this may be a read error.

The receptor was derived from a man aged 25 to 45 who received the YFV17D yellow fever vaccine. This material consisted of PBMCs, taken on the day of the yellow fever booster vaccination. The chain links TRBV29-1 with TRBJ2-3, with TRBD2 matching 14 junction bases. The CDR3 protein is CSAGTSGSTNTQYF. In nucleotide form, the sequence is TGCAGCGCGGGGACTAGCGGGAGCACAAATACGCAGTATTTT.